Listed below are T cell receptor beta chains from one sample, sequenced in a study of cytomegalovirus exposure and HLA in healthy donors. Profiling relied on immunoSEQ multiplex PCR, and the TCRdb table lists in-frame clones only, not all of them. The table shows approximately 97,000 clones, with over 85% occurring only once. The sample taken for sequencing was PBMCs. Receptors originate from a woman between 18 and 29 years old in good health and CMV-seronegative. The CDR3 runs from the conserved cysteine through the conserved F or W. Fields, in order: CDR3 DNA, CDR3 protein, D gene, clone size, J gene, CDR3 length, V gene. D genes are given only for firm matches. Clone size is shown for a subset of rows, as once, few, many or a class of expanded clone.

DNA: TGTGCCAGCAGCCAAGATCGTTGGATCGGGATGAACACTGAAGCTTTCTTT
CDR3: CASSQDRWIGMNTEAFF
D: NA
size: NA
J: TRBJ1-1
length: 17
V: TRBV14

DNA: TGTGCCAGCAGTGAACGGGGTATGAGCAATCAGCCCCAGCATTTT
CDR3: CASSERGMSNQPQHF
D: NA
size: NA
J: TRBJ1-5
length: 15
V: TRBV2

DNA: TGTGCCAGCAGCTTATCACAGTTCTCCTACAATGAGCAGTTCTTC
CDR3: CASSLSQFSYNEQFF
D: NA
size: NA
J: TRBJ2-1
length: 15
V: TRBV7-9

DNA: TGTGCCAGCAGTACAAATTATTTCAACACTGAAGCTTTCTTT
CDR3: CASSTNYFNTEAFF
D: NA
size: once
J: TRBJ1-1
length: 14
V: TRBV6-1

DNA: TGTGCCATCAGACAGGGTTCTGGAAACACCATATATTTT
CDR3: CAIRQGSGNTIYF
D: NA
size: NA
J: TRBJ1-3
length: 13
V: TRBV10-3

DNA: TGTGCCAGCAGCTTGGTTAGCGGGGGGTACAATGAGCAGTTCTTC
CDR3: CASSLVSGGYNEQFF
D: TRBD2
size: NA
J: TRBJ2-1
length: 15
V: TRBV5-8

DNA: TGTGCCAGCAGCTTAGTTCAGGGGAATCAGCCCCAGCATTTT
CDR3: CASSLVQGNQPQHF
D: NA
size: NA
J: TRBJ1-5
length: 14
V: TRBV7-2

DNA: TGTGCTAGTGGACAACAGGGGGTTAATTCACCCCTCCACTTT
CDR3: CASGQQGVNSPLHF
D: TRBD1
size: NA
J: TRBJ1-6
length: 14
V: TRBV12-5

DNA: TGTGCCAGCAGCGAGGAAGTCACAGATACGCAGTATTTT
CDR3: CASSEEVTDTQYF
D: NA
size: NA
J: TRBJ2-3
length: 13
V: TRBV11-2

DNA: TGTGCCAGCAGCGGCGGACTCCTCAACACCGGGGAGCTGTTTTTT
CDR3: CASSGGLLNTGELFF
D: NA
size: NA
J: TRBJ2-2
length: 15
V: TRBV9

DNA: TGTGCCAGCAGCATACTAGGACAGGGGAGCTACAATGAGCAGTTCTTC
CDR3: CASSILGQGSYNEQFF
D: TRBD1
size: NA
J: TRBJ2-1
length: 16
V: TRBV9

DNA: TGCGCCAGCAGCTTCGGTATTAAGGCAGGGGGCGGCTACACCTTC
CDR3: CASSFGIKAGGGYTF
D: TRBD1
size: NA
J: TRBJ1-2
length: 15
V: TRBV5-1

DNA: TGCGCCAGTAAGGACAGCCACGATACGCAGTATTTT
CDR3: CASKDSHDTQYF
D: NA
size: NA
J: TRBJ2-3
length: 12
V: TRBV10-1

DNA: TGTGCCAGCAGCCTAGGCACTGAAGCTTTCTTT
CDR3: CASSLGTEAFF
D: NA
size: NA
J: TRBJ1-1
length: 11
V: TRBV6-1

DNA: TGTGCCAGCAGCTTCTCACAGATGAACACTGAAGCTTTCTTT
CDR3: CASSFSQMNTEAFF
D: NA
size: NA
J: TRBJ1-1
length: 14
V: TRBV5-4

DNA: TGTGCCAGCAGCTTAGTTTCGACAGGGGGAGACTATGGCTACACCTTC
CDR3: CASSLVSTGGDYGYTF
D: TRBD1
size: NA
J: TRBJ1-2
length: 16
V: TRBV11-3

DNA: TGTGCCAGCAGCGACACTGAAGCTTTCTTT
CDR3: CASSDTEAFF
D: NA
size: NA
J: TRBJ1-1
length: 10
V: TRBV6-1

DNA: TGTGCCAGCAGCGTAGCCCCCCGGACAGGGCGGGAGGGCTACACCTTC
CDR3: CASSVAPRTGREGYTF
D: TRBD1
size: NA
J: TRBJ1-2
length: 16
V: TRBV9

DNA: TGTGCCAGCAGTCCACAGGGACAGTCCTATGGCTACACCTTC
CDR3: CASSPQGQSYGYTF
D: TRBD1
size: NA
J: TRBJ1-2
length: 14
V: TRBV27

DNA: TGTGCCAGCAGTGAAAGGGGGGGAGGCTTTAATTCACCCCTCCACTTT
CDR3: CASSERGGGFNSPLHF
D: NA
size: NA
J: TRBJ1-6
length: 16
V: TRBV27

DNA: TGTGCCAGCCAACACTCCTACGAGCAGTACTTC
CDR3: CASQHSYEQYF
D: NA
size: NA
J: TRBJ2-7
length: 11
V: TRBV25-1

DNA: TGTGCCTTCACAGGGGACTTCTCCTACGAGCAGTACTTC
CDR3: CAFTGDFSYEQYF
D: NA
size: few
J: TRBJ2-7
length: 13
V: TRBV30

DNA: TGTGCCAGCAGCCAAGAGCGGCTCTCCTACGAGCAGTACTTC
CDR3: CASSQERLSYEQYF
D: NA
size: NA
J: TRBJ2-7
length: 14
V: TRBV4-2

DNA: TGCGCCAGCAGCCAAGTACTGGACATTTCCTACGAGCAGTACTTC
CDR3: CASSQVLDISYEQYF
D: NA
size: NA
J: TRBJ2-7
length: 15
V: TRBV4-1

DNA: TGTGCCAGCAGCTTGACTAGCCTCACCGACTCTGGGGCCAACGTCCTGACTTTC
CDR3: CASSLTSLTDSGANVLTF
D: TRBD2
size: NA
J: TRBJ2-6
length: 18
V: TRBV7-2

DNA: TGTGCCTGGGGACGAGGGGTCACGGGAGCTACGCAGTATTTT
CDR3: CAWGRGVTGATQYF
D: NA
size: NA
J: TRBJ2-3
length: 14
V: TRBV30

DNA: TGTGCCAGCAGTAAGGCGACAGGGGGGGCCGGGGAGCTGTTTTTT
CDR3: CASSKATGGAGELFF
D: TRBD1
size: NA
J: TRBJ2-2
length: 15
V: TRBV7-8

DNA: TGTGCCAGCAGCCCTTTGGGGCCCTCCTACGAGCAGTACTTC
CDR3: CASSPLGPSYEQYF
D: NA
size: NA
J: TRBJ2-7
length: 14
V: TRBV27

DNA: TGTGCCTGGAGTAGAGGGGAGGGTGAGCAGTTCTTC
CDR3: CAWSRGEGEQFF
D: TRBD2
size: NA
J: TRBJ2-1
length: 12
V: TRBV30

DNA: TGTGCCAGCAGCATCGGACAGGTATTTCGAGGTGGCTACACCTTC
CDR3: CASSIGQVFRGGYTF
D: TRBD1
size: NA
J: TRBJ1-2
length: 15
V: TRBV5-6

DNA: TGTGCCAGCAGTGACCCAACAGGGGGGTGGGAGGGCCTAGGGTACGAGCAGTACTTC
CDR3: CASSDPTGGWEGLGYEQYF
D: NA
size: NA
J: TRBJ2-7
length: 19
V: TRBV6-1

DNA: TGTGCCAGCAGTTACTTCACTAGCGGGAGAAACGAGCAGTACTTC
CDR3: CASSYFTSGRNEQYF
D: TRBD2
size: once
J: TRBJ2-7
length: 15
V: TRBV6-5